This T cell receptor (beta chain) originates from a study of T cells after yellow fever vaccination. Production of TCR cDNA was by 5'RACE template switching, which also added a universal primer site and UMIs. TCRdb reprocessed the 5' RACE reads with MiXCR, giving one entry per CDR3 protein. The sample lists nearly 300,000 distinct CDR3 sequences; roughly 8.7% were seen once. The length of the CDR3 is 15 residues. V dropped 2 bases and J dropped 7 bases, with 17 bases sitting between them. The germline V gene encodes CDR1 MDHEN and CDR2 SYDVKM. Study-level points and caveats: Weaker overall, the secondary response nonetheless peaked faster (day 5 versus 15).

Notes on this clonotype: Its antigen is still unknown.

The clonotype originates from a man aged 18-30 years who received the YFV17D yellow fever vaccine. Here the sequenced sample was CD4+ T cells sorted from PBMCs, taken 5 days after the yellow fever booster vaccination. V gene TRBV28 combines with J gene TRBJ1-2; D uncertain. The CDR3 is CASSLEDPGFGGYTF. For the CDR3, the DNA is TGTGCCAGCAGTTTAGAGGACCCGGGGTTTGGTGGCTACACCTTC.